This note documents a single TCR beta chain sequence. Its antigen remains unknown. Germline CDR1 is SEHNR and CDR2 is FQNEAQ (reference sequence). Trimming cost V 1 base and J 7 bases, with 10 bases left between them. CDR3 length equals 14 residues. The sample originates from a study of cytomegalovirus exposure and HLA in healthy donors. Study conclusions and caveats: In terms of immune exposure information, only CMV serostatus was available.

Vbeta (60) and Jbeta (13) primers were used in the PCR. Profiling relied on immunoSEQ multiplex PCR, and the TCRdb table lists in-frame clones only, not all of them. This sample yields 150,000 to 200,000 clones, of which roughly four fifths are seen a single time; about 1.3% belongs to the top ten. V gene TRBV7-9 combines with J gene TRBJ1-4, with D possibly matching TRBD1 (6 bases). What was sequenced was PBMCs. This clonotype originated in a man aged 55 to 70 in good health and CMV-seronegative. CDR3 nucleotide sequence: TGTGCCAGCAGCTTAGAGGGGGGGGGTGAAAAACTGTTTTTT. Protein: CASSLEGGGEKLFF.